What follows are 14 T cell receptor beta chains derived from one specimen sequenced in a study of persistence of HIV-infected CD4 T cells. The stimulus was an HIV-1 Gag 15-mer peptide pool, roughly 1 ug/peptide/mL. CD40L/CD69 double-negative CD45RO-high memory CD4+ T cells were collected. Sequencing used immunoSEQ version 4 in survey mode. Measured with immunoSEQ multiplex PCR; TCRdb has only the in-frame clones, and not every one. The data show about 60,000 clones, with approximately 75% seen just once and under 2% held by the top ten. Their cognate antigens are unknown. The sample in question was CD4+ T cells sorted from PBMCs after approximately 18-hour stimulation, obtained from a patient who received antiretroviral therapy. The receptors originated from an adult man with HIV who was CMV-seropositive.

This clone was counted only a few times. This chain joins TRBV7-2 and TRBJ1-1; D unclear. The V end lost 7 bases, the J end lost 4 bases, and 10 bases lay between the germline ends. Germline CDR1 SGHTA, CDR2 FQGNSA. This CDR3 comprises 12 residues. The CDR3 spells CASTLARTEAFF. CDR3 DNA sequence: TGTGCCAGCACCCTCGCACGCACTGAAGCTTTCTTT. Filled out from reference TRBV7-2 and TRBJ1-1, the complete variable domain reads GAGVSQSPSNKVTEKGKDVELRCDPISGHTALYWYRQSLGQGLEFLIYFQGNSAPDKSGLPSDRFSAERTGGSVSTLTIQRTQQEDSAVYLCASTLARTEAFFGQGTRLTVV.

The V gene is TRBV23-1, the J gene TRBJ2-1; TRBD2 agrees at 7 bases. TRBV23-1 is an ORF; its function is uncertain. Unmatched junction bases numbered 11, after V lost 5 bases and J lost 7 bases. The CDR3 length is 15 residues. CDR3 in amino acids: CASSCRLAVKNEQFF. The DNA for the CDR3 is TGCGCCAGCAGTTGTCGCCTAGCGGTTAAAAATGAGCAGTTCTTC.

The rearrangement links TRBV7-9 to TRBJ2-1; no clear D gene. V shed 5 bases and J shed 8 bases, with 13 bases lying between them. The germline V gene has CDR1 SEHNR and CDR2 FQNEAQ (reference sequence). This CDR3 contains 13 residues. CDR3 loop: CASSKNAWHEQFF. The CDR3 bases are TGTGCCAGCAGCAAAAATGCATGGCATGAGCAGTTCTTC.

This chain uses TRBV4-2 with TRBJ2-7; D not certain. The CDR3 is 14 amino acids. V was shortened by 0 bases and J by 0 bases, with 6 bases between the two germline ends. Germline-derived CDR1 and CDR2 are LGHNA and YNFKEQ. In nucleotides, the CDR3 is TGTGCCAGCAGCCAAGACTTAAACTCCTACGAGCAGTACTTC. It codes for CASSQDLNSYEQYF.

This rearrangement joins TRBV9 to TRBJ2-7; weak D call: TRBD1 (5 bases). Trimming removed 4 bases at V and 3 bases at J, with 20 bases between. The CDR3 length is 16 residues. CDR1 and CDR2 (germline): SGDLS, YYNGEE. The CDR3, as DNA: TGTGCCAGCAGCTCGTCAGGTGGGCGCCAGGGCTACGAGCAGTACTTC. Its protein is CASSSSGGRQGYEQYF.

This clone was picked up a small number of times. This chain connects TRBV3-1 (or the pseudogene TRBV3-2) to TRBJ2-1; TRBD2 might be the D (6 bases). This CDR3 has 12 amino acids. The germline V gene has CDR1 LGHDT and CDR2 YNNKEL (reference sequence). Trimming removed 7 bases from V and 10 bases from J, with 14 bases in between. The CDR3 region has the DNA TGTGCCAGCACCCTGGAGGGCGGAGAGCAGTTCTTC. Translation: CASTLEGGEQFF.

V is TRBV19 and J is TRBJ1-4; TRBD1 matches 8 bases. The CDR3 has 14 residues. Germline V gene sequence: CDR1 LNHDA, CDR2 SQIVND (reference sequence). V was pared by 4 bases and J by 8 bases, with 6 bases of the junction left unmatched. CDR3 residues: CASSKTRDREKLFF. CDR3 nucleotide sequence: TGTGCCAGTAGTAAGACCCGGGACAGGGAAAAACTGTTTTTT. The whole variable domain, filled in from reference TRBV19 and TRBJ1-4, reads DGGITQSPKYLFRKEGQNVTLSCEQNLNHDAMYWYRQDPGQGLRLIYYSQIVNDFQKGDIAEGYSVSREKKESFPLTVTSAQKNPTAFYLCASSKTRDREKLFFGSGTQLSVL.

The chain combines TRBV5-5 with TRBJ1-5; no reliable D call. The CDR3 extends over 15 amino acids. Trimming took off 2 bases at V and 0 bases at J, with 9 bases between the two ends. The V gene's germline CDR1 is SGHKS and CDR2 YYEKEE (reference sequence). This CDR3 reads CASSFWTDSNQPQHF. In nucleotides, the CDR3 is TGTGCCAGCAGCTTTTGGACGGATAGCAATCAGCCCCAGCATTTT. The whole variable domain, remainder taken from reference TRBV5-5 and TRBJ1-5, is DAGVTQSPTHLIKTRGQQVTLRCSPISGHKSVSWYQQVLGQGPQFIFQYYEKEERGRGNFPDRFSARQFPNYSSELNVNALLLGDSALYLCASSFWTDSNQPQHFGDGTRLSIL.

The gene calls are TRBV7-9 and TRBJ1-5; the D gene is possibly TRBD1 (6 bases). V gave up 4 bases and J gave up 8 bases, with 9 bases separating them. The CDR3 has 12 amino acids. Germline V gives CDR1 SEHNR, CDR2 FQNEAQ (reference sequence). This CDR3 reads CASSSGEKPQHF. The CDR3 nucleotides are TGTGCCAGCAGCTCAGGGGAGAAGCCCCAGCATTTT.

The chain couples TRBV3-1 (or the pseudogene TRBV3-2) to TRBJ2-3; 9 nucleotides align to TRBD2. Germline CDR1 reads LGHDT; CDR2 reads YNNKEL (reference sequence). J lost 0 bases, V lost 4 bases, and 2 bases had no gene match. The CDR3 length is 15 residues. The CDR3, as DNA: TGTGCCAGCAGCCCGCTAGCGGGGAGCACAGATACGCAGTATTTT. Its translation is CASSPLAGSTDTQYF.

The J gene is TRBJ2-4, the V gene TRBV28; D possibly uses TRBD1 or TRBD2 (7 bases each). This CDR3 spans 15 amino acids. Trimming left V 3 bases short and J 13 bases short, with 22 bases between. Germline CDR1 and CDR2: MDHEN and SYDVKM. In nucleotides, the CDR3 is TGTGCCAGCAGTTTGGTGACAGGGAGGATCGGGGGGCAGTACTTC. Amino acids: CASSLVTGRIGGQYF.

This sequence joins TRBV4-1 and TRBJ2-7, with unresolved D. The V gene's germline CDR1 is MGHRA and CDR2 YSYEKL. Trimming pared 0 bases from V and 3 bases from J, leaving 9 bases between. The CDR3 covers 14 residues. The chain's CDR3 is CASSQDTAFYEQYF. CDR3 DNA: TGCGCCAGCAGCCAAGACACAGCTTTCTACGAGCAGTACTTC.

This clone was seen a few times. The V call is TRBV7-6, the J call TRBJ2-7; D ambiguous. This CDR3 is 16 amino acids long. Germline values: CDR1 SGHVS, CDR2 FNYEAQ. Trimming cost V 1 base and J 3 bases, with 16 bases left between them. CDR3 DNA sequence: TGTGCCAGCAGCTTAGTATGGGCCAGGTCGAGCTACGAGCAGTACTTC. It is translated as CASSLVWARSSYEQYF.

The rearrangement links TRBV3-1 (or the pseudogene TRBV3-2) to TRBJ1-2; 7 nucleotides align to TRBD1. Germline V lookup: CDR1 LGHDT, CDR2 YNNKEL (reference sequence). The CDR3 is made up of 15 amino acids. Unmatched junction bases numbered 5, after V lost 4 bases and J lost 0 bases. In DNA, the CDR3 is TGTGCCAGCAGCCCCGACAGGGCCCCTAACTATGGCTACACCTTC. It is translated as CASSPDRAPNYGYTF.